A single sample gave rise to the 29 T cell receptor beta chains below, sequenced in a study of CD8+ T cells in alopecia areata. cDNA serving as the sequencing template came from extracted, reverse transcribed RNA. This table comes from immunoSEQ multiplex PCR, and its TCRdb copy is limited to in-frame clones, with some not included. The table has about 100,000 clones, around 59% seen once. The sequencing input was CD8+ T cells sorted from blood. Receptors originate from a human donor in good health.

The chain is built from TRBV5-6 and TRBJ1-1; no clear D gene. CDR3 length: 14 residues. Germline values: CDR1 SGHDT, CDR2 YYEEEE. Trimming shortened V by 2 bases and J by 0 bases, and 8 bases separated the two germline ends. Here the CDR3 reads CASSLLDVNTEAFF. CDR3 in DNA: TGTGCCAGCAGCTTATTGGACGTGAACACTGAAGCTTTCTTT.

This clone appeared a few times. The CDR3 region is CSSLKGDESTDTQYF. CDR3 bases: TGCAGCTCCCTAAAGGGGGACGAAAGCACAGATACGCAGTATTTT. The V call is TRBV29-1, the J call TRBJ2-3; tentatively, D is TRBD1 (6 bases). This CDR3 spans 15 amino acids. V dropped 8 bases and J dropped 0 bases, with 18 bases sitting between them. Germline lookup yields CDR1 SQVTM and CDR2 ANQGSEA.

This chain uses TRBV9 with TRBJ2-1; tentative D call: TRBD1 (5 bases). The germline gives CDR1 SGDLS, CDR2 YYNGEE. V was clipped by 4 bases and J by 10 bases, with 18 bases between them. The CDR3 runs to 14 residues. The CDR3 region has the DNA TGTGCCAGCAGCTCCGGCACCCGCGCAGGGGAGCAGTTCTTC. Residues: CASSSGTRAGEQFF. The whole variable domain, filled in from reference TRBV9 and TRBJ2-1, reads DSGVTQTPKHLITATGQRVTLRCSPRSGDLSVYWYQQSLDQGLQFLIQYYNGEERAKGNILERFSAQQFPDLHSELNLSSLELGDSALYFCASSSGTRAGEQFFGPGTRLTVL.

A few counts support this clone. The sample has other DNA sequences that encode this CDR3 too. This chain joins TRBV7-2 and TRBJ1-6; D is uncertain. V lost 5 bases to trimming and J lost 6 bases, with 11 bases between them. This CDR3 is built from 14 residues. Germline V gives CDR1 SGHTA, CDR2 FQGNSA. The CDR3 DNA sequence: TGTGCCAGCAGCCCAGGACGGTCTAATTCACCCCTCCACTTT. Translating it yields CASSPGRSNSPLHF.

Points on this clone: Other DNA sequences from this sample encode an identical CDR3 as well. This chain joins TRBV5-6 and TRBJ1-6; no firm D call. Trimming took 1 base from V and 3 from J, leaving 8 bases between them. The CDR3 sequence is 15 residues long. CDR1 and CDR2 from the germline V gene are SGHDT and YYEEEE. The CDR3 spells CASSLLGSYNSPLHF. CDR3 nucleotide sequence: TGTGCCAGCAGCTTGCTGGGCAGCTATAATTCACCCCTCCACTTT.

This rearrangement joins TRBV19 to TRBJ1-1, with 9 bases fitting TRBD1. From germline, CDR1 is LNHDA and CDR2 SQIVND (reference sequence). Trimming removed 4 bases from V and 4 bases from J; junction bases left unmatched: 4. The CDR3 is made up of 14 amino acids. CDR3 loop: CASSTQGASTEAFF. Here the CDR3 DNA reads TGTGCCAGTAGTACACAGGGGGCGAGCACTGAAGCTTTCTTT.

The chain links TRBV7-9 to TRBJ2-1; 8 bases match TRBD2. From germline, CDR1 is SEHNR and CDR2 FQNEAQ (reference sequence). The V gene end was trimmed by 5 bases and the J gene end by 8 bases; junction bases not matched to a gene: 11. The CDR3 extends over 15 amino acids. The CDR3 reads CASSGGLGLNDEQFF. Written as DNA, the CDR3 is TGTGCCAGCAGCGGGGGACTAGGCCTAAACGATGAGCAGTTCTTC.

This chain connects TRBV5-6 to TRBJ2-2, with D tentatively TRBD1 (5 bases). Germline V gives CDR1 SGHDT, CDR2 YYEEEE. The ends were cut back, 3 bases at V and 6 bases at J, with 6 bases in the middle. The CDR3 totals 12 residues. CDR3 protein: CASSSGSGELFF. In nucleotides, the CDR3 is TGTGCCAGCAGCTCAGGGTCCGGGGAGCTGTTTTTT. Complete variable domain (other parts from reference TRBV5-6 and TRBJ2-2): DAGVTQSPTHLIKTRGQQVTLRCSPKSGHDTVSWYQQALGQGPQFIFQYYEEEERQRGNFPDRFSGHQFPNYSSELNVNALLLGDSALYLCASSSGSGELFFGEGSRLTVL.

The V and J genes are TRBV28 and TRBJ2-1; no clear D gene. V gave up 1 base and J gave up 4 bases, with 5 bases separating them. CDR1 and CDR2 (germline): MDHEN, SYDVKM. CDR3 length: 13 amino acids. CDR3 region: CASSLLRYNEQFF. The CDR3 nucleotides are TGTGCCAGCAGTTTATTGAGGTACAATGAGCAGTTCTTC. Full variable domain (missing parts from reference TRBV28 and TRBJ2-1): DVKVTQSSRYLVKRTGEKVFLECVQDMDHENMFWYRQDPGLGLRLIYFSYDVKMKEKGDIPEGYSVSREKKERFSLILESASTNQTSMYLCASSLLRYNEQFFGPGTRLTVL.

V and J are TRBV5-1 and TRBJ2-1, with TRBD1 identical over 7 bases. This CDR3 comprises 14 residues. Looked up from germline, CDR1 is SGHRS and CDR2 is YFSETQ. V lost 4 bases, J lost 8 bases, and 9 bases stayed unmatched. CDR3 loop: CASSHGTAADEQFF. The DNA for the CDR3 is TGCGCCAGCAGCCACGGGACAGCGGCTGATGAGCAGTTCTTC.

CDR3: CASSEVSDTQYF. DNA of the CDR3: TGTGCCAGCAGTGAAGTTTCAGATACGCAGTATTTT. The V gene is TRBV6-1, the J gene TRBJ2-3, with unresolved D. CDR1 MNHNS and CDR2 SASEGT come from the germline V gene. With 1 base removed from V and 4 bases from J, the gap between germline ends came to 3 bases. The CDR3 length is 12 residues.

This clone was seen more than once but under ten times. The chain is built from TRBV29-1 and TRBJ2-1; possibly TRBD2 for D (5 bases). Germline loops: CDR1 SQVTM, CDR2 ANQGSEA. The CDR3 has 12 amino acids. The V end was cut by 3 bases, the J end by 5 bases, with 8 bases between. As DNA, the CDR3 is TGCAGCGTTGAGCCGGGAAACAATGAGCAGTTCTTC. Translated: CSVEPGNNEQFF.

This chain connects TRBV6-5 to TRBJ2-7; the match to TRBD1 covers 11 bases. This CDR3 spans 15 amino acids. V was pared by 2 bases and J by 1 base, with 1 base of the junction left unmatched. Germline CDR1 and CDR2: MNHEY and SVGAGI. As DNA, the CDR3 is TGTGCCAGCAGTTACGGGACAGGGGGATCCTACGAGCAGTACTTC. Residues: CASSYGTGGSYEQYF.

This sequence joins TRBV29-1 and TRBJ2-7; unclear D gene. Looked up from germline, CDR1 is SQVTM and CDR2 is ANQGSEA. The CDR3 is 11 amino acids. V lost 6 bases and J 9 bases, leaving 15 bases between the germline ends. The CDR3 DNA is TGCAGCGTCGAAACGGTGCGCGGGCAGTACTTC. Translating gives CSVETVRGQYF.

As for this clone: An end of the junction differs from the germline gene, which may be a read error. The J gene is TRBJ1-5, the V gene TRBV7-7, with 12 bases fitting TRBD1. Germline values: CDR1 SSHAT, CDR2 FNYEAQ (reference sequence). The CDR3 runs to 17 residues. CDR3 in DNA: TGTGCTAGCAGCCATCCCGGGACAGGGGGCGAAAATCAGCCCCAGCATTTT. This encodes CASSHPGTGGENQPQHF.

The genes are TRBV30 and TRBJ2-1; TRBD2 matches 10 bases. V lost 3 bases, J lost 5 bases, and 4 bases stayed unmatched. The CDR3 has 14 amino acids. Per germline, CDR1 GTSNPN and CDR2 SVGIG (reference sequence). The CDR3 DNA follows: TGTGCCTGGAGGACTAGCGGGTGGAACAATGAGCAGTTCTTC. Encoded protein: CAWRTSGWNNEQFF.

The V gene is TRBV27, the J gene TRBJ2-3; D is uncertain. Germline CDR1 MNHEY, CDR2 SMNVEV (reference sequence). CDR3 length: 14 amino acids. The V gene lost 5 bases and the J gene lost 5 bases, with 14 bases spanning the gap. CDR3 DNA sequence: TGTGCCAGCAGTCCTTCCCCGTTGGGAGATACGCAGTATTTT. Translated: CASSPSPLGDTQYF.

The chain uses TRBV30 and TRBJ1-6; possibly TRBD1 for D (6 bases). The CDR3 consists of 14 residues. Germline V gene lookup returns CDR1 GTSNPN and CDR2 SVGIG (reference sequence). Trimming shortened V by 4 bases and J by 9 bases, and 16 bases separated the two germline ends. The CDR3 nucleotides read TGTGCCTGGAACCGGGGGGGGCTTGGTTCACCCCTCCACTTT. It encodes CAWNRGGLGSPLHF.

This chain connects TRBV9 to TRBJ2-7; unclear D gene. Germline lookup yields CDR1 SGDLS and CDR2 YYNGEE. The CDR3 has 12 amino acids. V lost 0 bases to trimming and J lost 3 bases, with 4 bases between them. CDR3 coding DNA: TGTGCCAGCAGCGTAGACAACTACGAGCAGTACTTC. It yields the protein CASSVDNYEQYF.

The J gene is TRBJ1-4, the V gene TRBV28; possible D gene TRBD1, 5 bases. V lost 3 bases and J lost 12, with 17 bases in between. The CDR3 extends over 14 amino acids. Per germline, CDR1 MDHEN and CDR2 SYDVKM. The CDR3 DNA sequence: TGTGCCAGCAGTTTTGGGACCAGGCCTTTGGAACTGTTTTTT. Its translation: CASSFGTRPLELFF.

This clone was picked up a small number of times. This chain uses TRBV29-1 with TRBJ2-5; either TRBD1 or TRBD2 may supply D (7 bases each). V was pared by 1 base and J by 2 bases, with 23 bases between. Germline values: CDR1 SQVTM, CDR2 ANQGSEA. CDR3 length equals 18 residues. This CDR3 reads CSVEGLVGRDSQQETQYF. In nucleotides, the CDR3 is TGCAGCGTTGAAGGATTGGTGGGGAGGGACAGCCAACAAGAGACCCAGTACTTC.

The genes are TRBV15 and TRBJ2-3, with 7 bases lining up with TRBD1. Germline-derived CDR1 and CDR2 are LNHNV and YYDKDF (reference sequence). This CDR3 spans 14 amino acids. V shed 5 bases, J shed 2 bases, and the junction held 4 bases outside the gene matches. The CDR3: CATSGGQITDTQYF. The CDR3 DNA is TGTGCCACCAGCGGGGGACAGATCACAGATACGCAGTATTTT.

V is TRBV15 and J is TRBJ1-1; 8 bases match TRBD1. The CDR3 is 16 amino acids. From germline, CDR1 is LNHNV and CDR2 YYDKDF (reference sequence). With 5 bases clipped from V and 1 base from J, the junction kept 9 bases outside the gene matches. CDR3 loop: CATSRALDRGNTEAFF. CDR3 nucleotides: TGTGCCACCAGCCGCGCACTTGACAGGGGGAACACTGAAGCTTTCTTT.

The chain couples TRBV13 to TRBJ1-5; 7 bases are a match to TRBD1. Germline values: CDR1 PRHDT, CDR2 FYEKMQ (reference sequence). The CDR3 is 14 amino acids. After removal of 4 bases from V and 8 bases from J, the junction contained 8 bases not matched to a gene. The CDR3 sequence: CASSSRQGGEPQHF. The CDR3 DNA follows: TGTGCCAGCAGCTCTAGACAGGGCGGAGAGCCCCAGCATTTT.

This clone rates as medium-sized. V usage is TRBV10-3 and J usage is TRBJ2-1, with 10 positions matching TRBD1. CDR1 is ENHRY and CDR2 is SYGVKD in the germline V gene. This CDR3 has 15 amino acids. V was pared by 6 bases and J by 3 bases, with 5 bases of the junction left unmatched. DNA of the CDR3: TGTGCCATCAGACCCGGACAGGGGGACTACAATGAGCAGTTCTTC. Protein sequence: CAIRPGQGDYNEQFF.

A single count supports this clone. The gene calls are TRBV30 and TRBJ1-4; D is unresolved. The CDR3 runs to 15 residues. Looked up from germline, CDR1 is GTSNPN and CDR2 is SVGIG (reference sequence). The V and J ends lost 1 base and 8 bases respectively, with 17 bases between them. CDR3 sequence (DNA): TGTGCCTGGAGTGGAGCCTCCGGTGACCCCGAAAAACTGTTTTTT. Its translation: CAWSGASGDPEKLFF.

CDR3 nucleotide sequence: TGTGCCAGCAGCACCGGACAGGGCTACCCTGAAGCTTTCTTT. Protein sequence: CASSTGQGYPEAFF. V is TRBV5-6 and J is TRBJ1-1, with 8 nucleotides matching TRBD1. Germline CDR1 is SGHDT and CDR2 is YYEEEE. J lost 6 bases, V lost 4 bases, and 8 bases had no gene match. The CDR3 consists of 14 residues.

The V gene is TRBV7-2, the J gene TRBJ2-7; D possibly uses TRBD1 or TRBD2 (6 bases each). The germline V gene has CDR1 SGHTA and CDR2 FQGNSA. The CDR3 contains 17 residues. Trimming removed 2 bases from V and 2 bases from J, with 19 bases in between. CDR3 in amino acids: CASSLTGAETLPYEQYF. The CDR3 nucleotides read TGTGCCAGCAGCTTAACGGGGGCAGAAACGCTCCCCTACGAGCAGTACTTC.

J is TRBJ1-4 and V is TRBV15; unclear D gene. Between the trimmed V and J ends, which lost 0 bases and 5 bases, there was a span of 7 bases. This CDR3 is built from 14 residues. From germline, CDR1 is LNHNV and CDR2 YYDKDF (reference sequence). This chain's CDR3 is CATSRDRINEKLFF. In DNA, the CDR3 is TGTGCCACCAGCAGAGACAGGATCAATGAAAAACTGTTTTTT.